Shown below are 19 T cell receptor beta chains from a single sample sequenced in a study of T cell responses to AZD1222 COVID-19 vaccine. The assay was immunoSEQ multiplex PCR, and TCRdb's table has in-frame clones only and misses some. Here the sample spans about 120,000 clones, approximately 90% being singletons. The input for sequencing was peripheral blood, taken 28 days after the second AZD1222 dose. The receptors here all came from an adult who received the AZD1222 COVID-19 vaccine.

The chain uses TRBV5-1 and TRBJ2-7; the match to TRBD2 covers 7 bases. The V and J ends lost 4 bases and 3 bases, in that order; junction bases with no gene match: 4. CDR3 length: 13 residues. Germline values: CDR1 SGHRS, CDR2 YFSETQ. The CDR3 spells CASSISGYYEQYF. As DNA, the CDR3 is TGCGCCAGCAGCATTAGCGGGTACTACGAGCAGTACTTC.

The chain combines TRBV6-4 with TRBJ2-3; TRBD2 matches 10 bases. V shed 2 bases, J shed 5 bases, and the junction held 1 base outside the gene matches. The CDR3 has 14 residues. Germline V CDR1 and CDR2: MRHNA, SNTAGT. The CDR3 DNA sequence: TGTGCCAGCAGTGACGTAGCGGGAGGAGATACGCAGTATTTT. It translates to CASSDVAGGDTQYF.

The J gene is TRBJ2-3, the V gene TRBV6-5, with 12 bases aligning to TRBD2. This CDR3 has 15 residues. Germline lookup yields CDR1 MNHEY and CDR2 SVGAGI. V lost 6 bases to trimming and J lost 4 bases; unmatched junction nucleotides: 5. Here the CDR3 reads CASSLTSGGPDTQYF. DNA of the CDR3: TGTGCCAGCAGCTTGACTAGCGGGGGCCCAGATACGCAGTATTTT.

V and J are TRBV11-3 and TRBJ2-7, with 8 bases lining up with TRBD1. The junction had 6 bases not matched to a gene; V was cut back by 7 bases and J by 4 bases. The germline V gene has CDR1 SGHNT and CDR2 YENEEA. CDR3 length: 13 amino acids. The CDR3 DNA follows: TGTGCCAGCAACAGACAGGGGATGTACGAGCAGTACTTC. This translates into CASNRQGMYEQYF.

J is TRBJ2-7 and V is TRBV5-1, with TRBD1 matching over 7 bases. CDR3 length: 14 residues. V trimming: 1 base; J trimming: 5 bases; junction bases outside the gene matches: 6. The germline gives CDR1 SGHRS, CDR2 YFSETQ. The CDR3 sequence: CASSLRQGRNEQYF. The CDR3 DNA is TGCGCCAGCAGCTTGCGACAGGGACGAAACGAGCAGTACTTC.

This clone was seen only a few times. Other DNA sequences in the same sample also yield this CDR3. V is TRBV28 and J is TRBJ1-5; D remains unclear. Between the trimmed V and J ends, which lost 8 bases and 4 bases, there was a span of 9 bases. Per germline, CDR1 MDHEN and CDR2 SYDVKM. There are 12 residues in the CDR3. The CDR3 sequence is CASRESNQPQHF. CDR3 bases: TGTGCCAGCCGGGAGTCAAATCAGCCCCAGCATTTT.

A remark on this clone: A junction boundary mismatches the germline segment, possibly from a read error. The chain uses TRBV12-3 or TRBV12-4 and TRBJ2-7; 8 nucleotides agree with TRBD1. The CDR3 is 12 amino acids. CDR3 sequence reads: CASSFSTDRVNF. The CDR3 DNA reads TGTGCCAGCAGTTTCTCTACGGACAGGGTGAACTTC.

The genes are TRBV2 and TRBJ1-5, with D perhaps TRBD1 (6 bases). Germline CDR1 SNHLY, CDR2 FYNNEI. V shed 6 bases and J shed 1 base, with 19 bases lying between them. This CDR3 has 17 residues. The CDR3 loop is CASSRRGALESNQPQHF. The CDR3, as DNA: TGTGCCAGCAGCCGAAGGGGGGCTTTGGAAAGCAATCAGCCCCAGCATTTT.

The chain recombines TRBV29-1 with TRBJ1-1, with D unclear. The CDR3 covers 14 residues. The germline gives CDR1 SQVTM, CDR2 ANQGSEA. V lost 1 base to trimming and J lost 4 bases, with 13 bases between them. The CDR3 protein is CSVEAGILGTEAFF. CDR3 bases: TGCAGCGTTGAAGCCGGGATCTTGGGCACTGAAGCTTTCTTT.

This chain connects TRBV5-4 to TRBJ1-3; D gene uncertain. The germline V gene has CDR1 SGHNT and CDR2 YYREEE (reference sequence). With 0 bases removed from V and 0 bases from J, the gap between germline ends came to 7 bases. The CDR3 is 15 residues long. As DNA, the CDR3 is TGTGCCAGCAGCTTGGCCACAGCCTCTGGAAACACCATATATTTT. Its protein is CASSLATASGNTIYF.

Only a few counts were recorded for this clone. The chain links TRBV3-1 (or the pseudogene TRBV3-2) to TRBJ2-5, with D hard to call. The CDR3 is 15 amino acids. Germline V lookup: CDR1 LGHDT, CDR2 YNNKEL (reference sequence). V was clipped by 1 base and J by 3 bases, with 12 bases between them. DNA of the CDR3: TGTGCCAGCAGCCAAGTACAAATGGGTAAAGAGACCCAGTACTTC. Protein product: CASSQVQMGKETQYF.

The V call is TRBV11-3, the J call TRBJ2-3, with D possibly being TRBD1 or TRBD2 (7 bases each). Germline V gene lookup returns CDR1 SGHNT and CDR2 YENEEA. V lost 1 base, J lost 14 bases, and 13 bases lay in between. CDR3 size: 12 residues. The CDR3 DNA is TGTGCCAGCAGCTTAGGGGGGGGACAGAGGTATTTT. Amino acids: CASSLGGGQRYF.

The genes are TRBV11-3 and TRBJ1-4; D not resolved. Trimming shortened V by 2 bases and J by 8 bases, and 9 bases separated the two germline ends. The CDR3 spans 13 residues. Per germline, CDR1 SGHNT and CDR2 YENEEA. CDR3 loop: CASSLNHNEKLFF. CDR3 bases: TGTGCCAGCAGCTTAAACCATAACGAAAAACTGTTTTTT.

The genes are TRBV5-3 and TRBJ2-2, with 8 nucleotides matching TRBD2. TRBV5-3 carries the ORF label, with uncertain function. This CDR3 is built from 20 residues. V trimming: 2 bases; J trimming: 5 bases; junction bases outside the gene matches: 20. This CDR3 reads CARSFFSFHSASGSTGELFF. CDR3 DNA: TGTGCCAGAAGCTTCTTTTCTTTTCACTCGGCGAGCGGGAGTACCGGGGAGCTGTTTTTT.

The V gene is TRBV28, the J gene TRBJ1-4, with TRBD1 as a possible D gene (6 bases). Germline V gene data show CDR1 as MDHEN and CDR2 as SYDVKM. The CDR3 spans 15 residues. V lost 5 bases to trimming and J lost 3 bases, with 13 bases between them. CDR3 sequence: CASSPPTGPNEKLFF. The CDR3 DNA follows: TGTGCCAGCAGTCCGCCGACAGGCCCTAATGAAAAACTGTTTTTT.

The chain is built from TRBV29-1 and TRBJ1-2; no firm D call. V was shortened by 7 bases and J by 6 bases, with 18 bases between the two germline ends. Germline CDR1 reads SQVTM; CDR2 reads ANQGSEA. This CDR3 has 13 amino acids. The CDR3 DNA reads as TGCAGCGCGGTTGGGATAAGTAGGAATGGCTACACCTTC. As protein: CSAVGISRNGYTF.

This chain uses TRBV27 with TRBJ1-1; 10 bases line up with TRBD1. Germline CDR1 reads MNHEY; CDR2 reads SMNVEV (reference sequence). V lost 6 bases and J lost 4; bases outside the gene matches: 14. CDR3 size: 17 residues. CDR3 residues: CASSSLTGTGASTEAFF. The CDR3 coding sequence is TGTGCCAGCAGCTCTTTGACCGGGACAGGGGCCTCCACTGAAGCTTTCTTT.

The rearrangement links TRBV19 to TRBJ2-7; perhaps TRBD1 as D (7 bases). The germline V gene has CDR1 LNHDA and CDR2 SQIVND (reference sequence). The CDR3 sequence is 17 residues long. V lost 5 bases and J 2 bases, leaving 22 bases between the germline ends. DNA for the CDR3: TGTGCCAGTAGTCCGAACAGGGGACTCTCAGGCCCCTACGAGCAGTACTTC. Translation: CASSPNRGLSGPYEQYF.

This chain joins TRBV27 and TRBJ2-4; possible D gene TRBD2, 5 bases. The CDR3 sequence is 13 residues long. Germline V lookup: CDR1 MNHEY, CDR2 SMNVEV (reference sequence). V was clipped by 5 bases and J by 9 bases, with 14 bases between them. CDR3 protein: CASSLDSSGIQYF. CDR3 in DNA: TGTGCCAGCAGTCTCGATAGCAGCGGCATTCAGTACTTC.